Listed below are T cell receptor beta chains from one sample, sequenced in a study of CD4 T cells in relation to SARS-CoV-2 and coronaviruses. Only in-frame clones appear in the TCRdb table, and some are missing; sequencing was by immunoSEQ multiplex PCR. This table holds 20,000 to 25,000 clones, around 76% found once. Their antigen targets remain unknown. The material sequenced was CD4+ T cells from PBMCs, cultured in vitro. The receptor source for this set is a human donor in good health. Each CDR3 is given with its conserved first and last residue. A D gene is named only where the DNA matches it firmly. Clone size is not always given. Where it is, it says once, few, many or a class for expanded clones.

TRBV6-5	16	TRBJ2-7	NA	NA	TGTGCCAGCAGTTACTCTTATGAAAGGGGGGTCTACGAGCAGTACTTC	CASSYSYERGVYEQYF
TRBV3-1/TRBV3-2	14	TRBJ1-1	NA	NA	TGTGCCAGCAGCCGATTTGAAACAGGGACTGAAGCTTTCTTT	CASSRFETGTEAFF
TRBV7-2	14	TRBJ2-7	few	NA	TGTGCCAGCAGCTTTAAGGGAGGCGCTACGGGGCAGTACTTC	CASSFKGGATGQYF
TRBV20-1	10	TRBJ1-1	few	NA	TGCCTCCTCGTGGACACTGAAGCTTTCTTT	CLLVDTEAFF
TRBV5-4	16	TRBJ1-3	NA	NA	TGTGCCAGCAGCTTGGACAGGGATAACTCTGGAAACACCATATATTTT	CASSLDRDNSGNTIYF
TRBV5-1	14	TRBJ1-2	NA	NA	TGCGCCAGCAGCTTGGAAGTAGGAAGCTATGGCTACACCTTC	CASSLEVGSYGYTF
TRBV28	13	TRBJ1-5	medium-sized	NA	TGTGCCAGCTTGGGGGGGGGCCATCAGCCCCAGCATTTT	CASLGGGHQPQHF
TRBV3-1/TRBV3-2	15	TRBJ1-5	NA	NA	TGTGCCAGCAGCCAAGGAGGGGCTAGCAATCAGCCCCAGCATTTT	CASSQGGASNQPQHF
TRBV2	15	TRBJ2-1	once	NA	TGTGCCAGCAGTGAGGATGCTTTCCTAGGGAATGAGCAGTTCTTC	CASSEDAFLGNEQFF
TRBV11-3	15	TRBJ2-1	NA	TRBD2	TGTGCCAGCAGCTTAGGAGCGACTAGCAGCAATGAGCAGTTCTTC	CASSLGATSSNEQFF
TRBV28	15	TRBJ1-1	NA	TRBD1	TGTGCCAGCAGTAGGGTTACAGGGGCCGGGGCTGAAGCTTTCTTT	CASSRVTGAGAEAFF
TRBV19	14	TRBJ2-7	NA	TRBD1	TGTGCCACCCAGCCTGGACAGGGGGCTCTCGAGCAGTACTTC	CATQPGQGALEQYF
TRBV27	16	TRBJ2-2	NA	NA	TGTGCCAGCAGTGAGGGGGATCTTTCGAACACCGGGGAGCTGTTTTTT	CASSEGDLSNTGELFF
TRBV13	13	TRBJ1-2	NA	TRBD1	TGTGCCAGCAGCCTGGGACAGTACTATGGCTACACCTTC	CASSLGQYYGYTF
TRBV24-1	12	TRBJ2-3	NA	NA	TGTGCTACCGCGGAAGACACAGATACGCAGTATTTT	CATAEDTDTQYF
TRBV30	13	TRBJ2-3	few	NA	TGTGCCTGGAGGGTAGCAGGGTCCGTAGGGCAGTATTTT	CAWRVAGSVGQYF
TRBV7-2	15	TRBJ2-1	few	TRBD2	TGTGCCAGCAGCCTAGGGCTAGCGGCTTACAATGAGCAGTTCTTC	CASSLGLAAYNEQFF
TRBV19	15	TRBJ2-2	large	TRBD1	TGTGCCAGTAGTACGGGGACAGCGAACACCGGGGAGCTGTTTTTT	CASSTGTANTGELFF
TRBV11-2	14	TRBJ2-5	NA	NA	TGTGCCAGCAGCTTCGGTGCGGGCGTGGAGACCCAGTACTTC	CASSFGAGVETQYF
TRBV27	13	TRBJ2-7	NA	NA	TGTGCCAGCAGTTTGGGCAGGGCGTACGAGCAGTACTTC	CASSLGRAYEQYF
TRBV18	14	TRBJ1-1	NA	TRBD1	TGTGCCAGCTCACCAGGACAGGGGAACACTGAAGCTTTCTTT	CASSPGQGNTEAFF
TRBV18	14	TRBJ2-7	NA	NA	TGTGCCAGCTCACCAAGGGACAAAGCCTACGAGCAGTACTTC	CASSPRDKAYEQYF
TRBV7-8	14	TRBJ2-5	NA	NA	TGTGCCAGCAGCTTAGAACAGGGTAGAGAGACCCAGTACTTC	CASSLEQGRETQYF
TRBV4-1	17	TRBJ2-7	NA	NA	TGCGCCAGCAGCCAAGCTTTCTCCTCGACCGTCCGGAACGAGCAGTACTTC	CASSQAFSSTVRNEQYF